At least ten counts were recorded for the clone carrying this T cell receptor (beta chain). This sample was taken from a study of neurological immune-mediated disorders. CDR1 SGHRS and CDR2 YFSETQ come from the germline V gene. This CDR3 contains 15 residues. V was clipped by 0 bases and J by 3 bases; unmatched bases: 2. Time point of the sample: longitudinal time-point 3. TCRdb re-called the 5' RACE reads with MiXCR, one entry per CDR3 protein. The data show under 130,000 distinct CDR3 sequences, approximately 10% seen once. Sequencing used PBMCs. The rearrangement joins TRBV5-1 to TRBJ2-1; 8 nucleotides line up with TRBD2. This sequence originates from a female donor with HTLV-1-associated myelopathy (HAM/TSP). The DNA for the CDR3 is TGCGCCAGCAGCTTGGGCGGGGGGAACTACAATGAGCAGTTCTTC. Its protein product is CASSLGGGNYNEQFF.